These T cell receptor beta chains were read from a single sample in a study of control samples from healthy donors and cancer patients. Data came from immunoSEQ multiplex PCR; TCRdb stores just in-frame clones and leaves some out. The top ten hold roughly 2.1% of the sample, which has about 130,000 clones, about nine tenths seen once. What was sequenced was blood. The receptors stem from a woman aged 50 to 65 in good health. Both conserved end residues are part of each CDR3. The D gene is left open where the match is weak. A clone size is listed for some rows: how often the clone was seen (once, few, many), or a class if it is expanded.

d_call	v_call	j_call	cdr3_length	clone_size	cdr3_nt	cdr3_aa
.	TRBV5-6	TRBJ2-4	16	.	TGTGCCAGCAGCTTCACAGGACCCATAGCCAAAAACATTCAGTACTTC	CASSFTGPIAKNIQYF
.	TRBV9	TRBJ1-2	15	.	TGTGCCAGCAGCGTAGACTCCAGGTTTAACTATGGCTACACCTTC	CASSVDSRFNYGYTF
TRBD1	TRBV20-1	TRBJ2-7	13	.	TGCAGTGCTAGTCCGGACAGGGCTTACGAGCAGTACTTC	CSASPDRAYEQYF
.	TRBV5-1	TRBJ1-2	14	.	TGCGCCAGCAGCCCGATCGCCAAGGCCTATGGCTACACCTTC	CASSPIAKAYGYTF
.	TRBV11-2	TRBJ2-1	16	.	TGTGCCAGCAGCTTACCCCCGGGACTCTCCTACAATGAGCAGTTCTTC	CASSLPPGLSYNEQFF
TRBD1	TRBV27	TRBJ1-2	17	.	TGTGCCAGCAGTCCCCGACAGGGGTCGGAGGACGAAGGTGGCTACACCTTC	CASSPRQGSEDEGGYTF
.	TRBV7-9	TRBJ1-1	14	.	TGTGCCAGCAGTACGGGGGAAAGGAACACTGAAGCTTTCTTT	CASSTGERNTEAFF
TRBD1	TRBV14	TRBJ2-2	14	few	TGTGCCAGCAGCTGGACAGGACGCACCGGGGAGCTGTTTTTT	CASSWTGRTGELFF
.	TRBV6-5	TRBJ2-5	13	.	TGTGCCAGCCGGGGGACTGTCGGCGAGACCCAGTACTTC	CASRGTVGETQYF
.	TRBV12-3/TRBV12-4	TRBJ1-4	12	.	TGTGCCAGCAGTTTACAGGGACAAAAACTGTTTTTT	CASSLQGQKLFF